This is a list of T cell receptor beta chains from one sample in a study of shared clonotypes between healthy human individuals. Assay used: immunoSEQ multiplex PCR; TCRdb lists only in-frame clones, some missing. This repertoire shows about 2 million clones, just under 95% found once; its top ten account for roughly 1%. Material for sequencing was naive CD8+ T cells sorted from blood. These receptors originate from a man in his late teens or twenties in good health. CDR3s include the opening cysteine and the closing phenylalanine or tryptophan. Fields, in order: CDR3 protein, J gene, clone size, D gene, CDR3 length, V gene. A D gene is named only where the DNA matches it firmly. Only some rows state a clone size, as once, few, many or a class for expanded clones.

cdr3_aa: CASSLAIYTEAFF
j_call: TRBJ1-1
clone_size: -
d_call: -
cdr3_length: 13
v_call: TRBV7-6

cdr3_aa: CASSLFGSSYEQYF
j_call: TRBJ2-7
clone_size: few
d_call: -
cdr3_length: 14
v_call: TRBV27

cdr3_aa: CASSFSDPAETEAFF
j_call: TRBJ1-1
clone_size: -
d_call: -
cdr3_length: 15
v_call: TRBV7-9

cdr3_aa: CASSVVPWGGSGGTDTQYF
j_call: TRBJ2-3
clone_size: -
d_call: TRBD2
cdr3_length: 19
v_call: TRBV9

cdr3_aa: CSVEPRGTDTQYF
j_call: TRBJ2-3
clone_size: few
d_call: -
cdr3_length: 13
v_call: TRBV29-1

cdr3_aa: CASGKTSGRALDNEQFF
j_call: TRBJ2-1
clone_size: -
d_call: TRBD2
cdr3_length: 17
v_call: TRBV12-5

cdr3_aa: CASSSPDRPFYEQYF
j_call: TRBJ2-7
clone_size: -
d_call: TRBD1
cdr3_length: 15
v_call: TRBV5-1

cdr3_aa: CASRWTGGVGTEAFF
j_call: TRBJ1-1
clone_size: -
d_call: TRBD1
cdr3_length: 15
v_call: TRBV6-6

cdr3_aa: CASSETPPARNQPQHF
j_call: TRBJ1-5
clone_size: -
d_call: -
cdr3_length: 16
v_call: TRBV10-2

cdr3_aa: CASSNGGTYEQYF
j_call: TRBJ2-7
clone_size: -
d_call: -
cdr3_length: 13
v_call: TRBV7-8

cdr3_aa: CASSFIEETNEKLFF
j_call: TRBJ1-4
clone_size: -
d_call: -
cdr3_length: 15
v_call: TRBV2

cdr3_aa: CASSLTGGGRADTQYF
j_call: TRBJ2-3
clone_size: -
d_call: -
cdr3_length: 16
v_call: TRBV7-3

cdr3_aa: CASSRIGTALGQYF
j_call: TRBJ2-7
clone_size: -
d_call: TRBD1
cdr3_length: 14
v_call: TRBV28

cdr3_aa: CASGTGIGVSNTEAFF
j_call: TRBJ1-1
clone_size: -
d_call: -
cdr3_length: 16
v_call: TRBV27

cdr3_aa: CASSEDRRKQYF
j_call: TRBJ2-7
clone_size: -
d_call: -
cdr3_length: 12
v_call: TRBV27

cdr3_aa: CASSQGGPEQFF
j_call: TRBJ2-1
clone_size: once
d_call: -
cdr3_length: 12
v_call: TRBV4-1

cdr3_aa: CASSEYDRTGNTIYF
j_call: TRBJ1-3
clone_size: -
d_call: -
cdr3_length: 15
v_call: TRBV6-1

cdr3_aa: CASSLIRDREYEQYF
j_call: TRBJ2-7
clone_size: -
d_call: TRBD1
cdr3_length: 15
v_call: TRBV7-9

cdr3_aa: CASSFLTPTGTEAFF
j_call: TRBJ1-1
clone_size: -
d_call: -
cdr3_length: 15
v_call: TRBV5-1

cdr3_aa: CASSQGSSGSQGIGNEQFF
j_call: TRBJ2-1
clone_size: -
d_call: TRBD2
cdr3_length: 19
v_call: TRBV7-9

cdr3_aa: CASSLRATYEQYF
j_call: TRBJ2-7
clone_size: -
d_call: -
cdr3_length: 13
v_call: TRBV5-5

cdr3_aa: CASSLLGQGKSPLHF
j_call: TRBJ1-6
clone_size: -
d_call: TRBD1
cdr3_length: 15
v_call: TRBV7-3

cdr3_aa: CASSPGEGWYTGELFF
j_call: TRBJ2-2
clone_size: -
d_call: -
cdr3_length: 16
v_call: TRBV7-8

cdr3_aa: CASSFYGTGEYEQYF
j_call: TRBJ2-7
clone_size: -
d_call: TRBD1
cdr3_length: 15
v_call: TRBV7-8

cdr3_aa: CASSVDGTNYGYTF
j_call: TRBJ1-2
clone_size: -
d_call: -
cdr3_length: 14
v_call: TRBV9

cdr3_aa: CASSLEVGSYNEQFF
j_call: TRBJ2-1
clone_size: -
d_call: -
cdr3_length: 15
v_call: TRBV7-8

cdr3_aa: CASTSSGTGTGNEQYF
j_call: TRBJ2-7
clone_size: -
d_call: TRBD1
cdr3_length: 16
v_call: TRBV4-2

cdr3_aa: CASREDRVSYEQYF
j_call: TRBJ2-7
clone_size: -
d_call: TRBD1
cdr3_length: 14
v_call: TRBV7-9

cdr3_aa: CARKGGTVRETQYF
j_call: TRBJ2-5
clone_size: -
d_call: -
cdr3_length: 14
v_call: TRBV2

cdr3_aa: CASTLAVSTDTQYF
j_call: TRBJ2-3
clone_size: once
d_call: TRBD2
cdr3_length: 14
v_call: TRBV2

cdr3_aa: CASSAGGIEAFF
j_call: TRBJ1-1
clone_size: -
d_call: -
cdr3_length: 12
v_call: TRBV7-9

cdr3_aa: CASSYLQNTGELFF
j_call: TRBJ2-2
clone_size: -
d_call: -
cdr3_length: 14
v_call: TRBV6-5

cdr3_aa: CASSDRLGLAGPSLYEQYF
j_call: TRBJ2-7
clone_size: -
d_call: TRBD2
cdr3_length: 19
v_call: TRBV2

cdr3_aa: CASSQMLWVYEQYF
j_call: TRBJ2-7
clone_size: once
d_call: -
cdr3_length: 14
v_call: TRBV4-1

cdr3_aa: CASSLTSIETQYF
j_call: TRBJ2-5
clone_size: -
d_call: TRBD2
cdr3_length: 13
v_call: TRBV13

cdr3_aa: CASGHSGDQQFF
j_call: TRBJ2-1
clone_size: -
d_call: -
cdr3_length: 12
v_call: TRBV12-5

cdr3_aa: CASSVGTEAFF
j_call: TRBJ1-1
clone_size: -
d_call: -
cdr3_length: 11
v_call: TRBV6-5

cdr3_aa: CASSTLEQTYEQYF
j_call: TRBJ2-7
clone_size: -
d_call: -
cdr3_length: 14
v_call: TRBV27

cdr3_aa: CASSQAGSTDTQYF
j_call: TRBJ2-3
clone_size: -
d_call: -
cdr3_length: 14
v_call: TRBV4-1

cdr3_aa: CASSESGGGDPFNEQFF
j_call: TRBJ2-1
clone_size: -
d_call: TRBD2
cdr3_length: 17
v_call: TRBV10-2

cdr3_aa: CASSSPGLSYEQYF
j_call: TRBJ2-7
clone_size: -
d_call: TRBD2
cdr3_length: 14
v_call: TRBV7-2

cdr3_aa: CASSAGRRFNTEAFF
j_call: TRBJ1-1
clone_size: -
d_call: -
cdr3_length: 15
v_call: TRBV9

cdr3_aa: CASSTAGQPISGYGYTF
j_call: TRBJ1-2
clone_size: -
d_call: TRBD1
cdr3_length: 17
v_call: TRBV5-1

cdr3_aa: CASSSRDRGPMNTEAFF
j_call: TRBJ1-1
clone_size: -
d_call: TRBD1
cdr3_length: 17
v_call: TRBV7-9

cdr3_aa: CASSPPAAYPYEQYF
j_call: TRBJ2-7
clone_size: -
d_call: -
cdr3_length: 15
v_call: TRBV5-1

cdr3_aa: CASSIRDRGSEQYF
j_call: TRBJ2-7
clone_size: -
d_call: TRBD1
cdr3_length: 14
v_call: TRBV19